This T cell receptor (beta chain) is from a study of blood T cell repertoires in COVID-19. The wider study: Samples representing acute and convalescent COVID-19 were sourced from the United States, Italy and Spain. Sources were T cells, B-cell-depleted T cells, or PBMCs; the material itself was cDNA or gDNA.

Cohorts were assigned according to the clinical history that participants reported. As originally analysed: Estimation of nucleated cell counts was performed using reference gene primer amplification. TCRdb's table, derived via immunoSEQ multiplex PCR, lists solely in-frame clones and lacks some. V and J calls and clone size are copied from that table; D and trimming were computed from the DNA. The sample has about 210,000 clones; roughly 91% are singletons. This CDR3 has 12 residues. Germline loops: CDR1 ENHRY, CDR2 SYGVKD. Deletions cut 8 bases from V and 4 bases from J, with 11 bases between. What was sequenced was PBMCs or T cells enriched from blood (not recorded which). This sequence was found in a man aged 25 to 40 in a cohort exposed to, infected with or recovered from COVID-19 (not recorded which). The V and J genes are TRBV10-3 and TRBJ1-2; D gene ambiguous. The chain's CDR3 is CAIRAATYGYTF. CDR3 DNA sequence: TGTGCCATCCGCGCGGCGACCTATGGCTACACCTTC.